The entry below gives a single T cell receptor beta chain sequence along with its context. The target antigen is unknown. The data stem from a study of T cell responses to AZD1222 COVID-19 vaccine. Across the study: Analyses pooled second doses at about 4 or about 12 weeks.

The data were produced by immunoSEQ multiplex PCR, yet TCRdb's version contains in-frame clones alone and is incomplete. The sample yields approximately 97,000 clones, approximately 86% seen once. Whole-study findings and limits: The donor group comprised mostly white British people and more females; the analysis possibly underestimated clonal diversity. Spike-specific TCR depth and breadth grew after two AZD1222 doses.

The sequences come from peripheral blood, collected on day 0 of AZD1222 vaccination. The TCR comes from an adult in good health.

The CDR3 loop reads CASSGGQGAGDTQYF. The CDR3 DNA follows: TGTGCCAGCAGTGGGGGGCAGGGCGCAGGAGATACGCAGTATTTT. The gene calls are TRBV2 and TRBJ2-3; perhaps TRBD1 as D (6 bases). Trimming cost V 4 bases and J 5 bases, with 16 bases left between them. The CDR3 covers 15 residues. The germline CDR1 and CDR2 sequences are SNHLY and FYNNEI.